These T cell receptor beta chains were read from a single sample in a study of blood T cell repertoires in COVID-19. Data came from immunoSEQ multiplex PCR; TCRdb stores just in-frame clones and leaves some out. This sample has a few hundred thousand clones; about 92% occur once, and the top ten carry around 20%. The source material was PBMCs or T cells enriched from blood (not recorded which). Receptors were obtained from a young woman who had recovered from COVID-19. CDR3s leave out the opening cysteine and the closing phenylalanine or tryptophan. Clone size is shown for a subset of rows, as once, few, many or a class of expanded clone.

J gene | V gene | clone size | CDR3 protein
TRBJ2-2 | TRBV18 | . | ASSPQGAGELF
TRBJ1-2 | TRBV11-3 | . | ASSAGTEHGYT
TRBJ2-1 | TRBV28 | . | ASRASGAYNEQF
TRBJ2-1 | TRBV14 | once | ASSYLDRAEQF
TRBJ1-2 | TRBV9 | . | ASSSWTDGYT
TRBJ2-1 | TRBV14 | . | ASSQAPSGNIDNEQF
TRBJ1-4 | TRBV4-2 | . | ASSQDRVANEKLF
TRBJ1-3 | TRBV27 | . | ASTSGNTIY
TRBJ1-6 | TRBV19 | . | ASSTGNGLGALH
TRBJ2-5 | TRBV5-4 | . | ASSSPTGGETQY
TRBJ1-2 | TRBV4-3 | . | ASSQDRHANYGYT
TRBJ2-1 | TRBV28 | . | ASSLRLAGLKRGGNEQF
TRBJ1-2 | TRBV28 | . | ASSSGDIIYGYT
TRBJ2-3 | TRBV19 | . | ASSIRGTDTQY
TRBJ2-7 | TRBV15 | . | ATSEQGASEQY